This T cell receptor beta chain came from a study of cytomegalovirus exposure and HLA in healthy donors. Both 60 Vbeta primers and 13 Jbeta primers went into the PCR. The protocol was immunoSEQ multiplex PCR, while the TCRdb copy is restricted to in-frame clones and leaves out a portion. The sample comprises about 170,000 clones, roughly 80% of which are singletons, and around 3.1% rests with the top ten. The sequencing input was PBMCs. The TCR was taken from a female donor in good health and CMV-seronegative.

CDR3 loop: CASSLIMQGLKGYTF. In nucleotides, the CDR3 is TGTGCCAGCAGCTTGATTATGCAGGGTTTGAAGGGCTACACCTTC. The rearrangement links TRBV5-4 to TRBJ1-2; a weak D match, TRBD1 (5 bases). CDR1 is SGHNT, CDR2 YYREEE, per germline (reference sequence). With 1 base removed from V and 8 bases from J, the gap between germline ends came to 18 bases. The CDR3 spans 15 residues.